Described below is a single T cell receptor beta chain sequence and its context. The antigen is undetermined. Some clones are missing from TCRdb's copy, which holds only in-frame ones; the method was immunoSEQ multiplex PCR. The sample contains nearly 70,000 clones, approximately 95% of which appear only once. Unexposed donor CD4+ T cells date from about 2010-2018, before the COVID-19 pandemic. Naive and memory CD4+ T cells were separated from cryopreserved PBMCs. The CDR3 totals 14 residues. The germline CDR1 and CDR2 sequences are SGHRS and YFSETQ. Trimming took 1 base from V and 2 from J, leaving 9 bases between them. This sample is part of a study of CD4 T cells in relation to SARS-CoV-2 and coronaviruses. Study at large: Crossreactive spike epitopes shared across donors were mapped to their HLA restriction.

Whole-study findings and limits: Samples before the pandemic and after infection were not matched within any donor. Culture-expanded clones reflect memory recall rather than primary priming during culture.

This receptor was taken from a human donor in good health. The chain uses TRBV5-1 and TRBJ2-5, with D unclear. Sequenced sample: naive CD4+ T cells from PBMCs. Subset meaning: naive CD4+ T cells isolated by negative enrichment. In DNA form, the CDR3 reads TGCGCCAGCAGCTTGTATTCCTGGCAAGAGACCCAGTACTTC. Translating it yields CASSLYSWQETQYF.